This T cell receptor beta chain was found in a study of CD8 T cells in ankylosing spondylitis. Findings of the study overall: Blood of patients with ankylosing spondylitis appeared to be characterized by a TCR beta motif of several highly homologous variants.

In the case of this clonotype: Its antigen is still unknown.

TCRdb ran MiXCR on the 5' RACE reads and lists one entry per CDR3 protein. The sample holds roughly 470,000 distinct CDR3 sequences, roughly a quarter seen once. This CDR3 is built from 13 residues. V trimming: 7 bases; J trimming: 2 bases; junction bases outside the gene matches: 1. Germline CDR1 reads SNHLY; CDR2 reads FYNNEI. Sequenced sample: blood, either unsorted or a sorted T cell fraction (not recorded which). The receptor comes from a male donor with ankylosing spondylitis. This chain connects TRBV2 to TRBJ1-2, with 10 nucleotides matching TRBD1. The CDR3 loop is CASKGQGNYGYTF. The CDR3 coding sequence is TGTGCCAGCAAGGGACAGGGGAACTATGGCTACACCTTC.